This T cell receptor (beta chain) is drawn from a study of T cell clones after liver transplantation (dated 2019 in TCRdb). Regarding the complete study: ITN030ST, the source of the samples, was a randomized trial that attempted immunosuppression withdrawal within 2 years of liver transplantation. Donor-reactive T cell clones were identified using TCRbeta sequencing after a pre-transplant mixed lymphocyte reaction and were then followed in post-transplant blood. Third party-reactive TCRbeta sequences from pre-transplant MLRs were also identified as an antigen-independent comparator for donor-reactive sequences. Three of the eight recipients were HCV-positive; the others were transplanted for non-autoimmune, non-viral indications. The subjects received no induction therapy and were kept on standard immunosuppression until randomization at 12-24 months post-transplant. To count as tolerant, a recipient had to stay completely off immunosuppression for at least one year without liver enzymes climbing beyond twice the upper limit of normal. Blood samples were collected pre-transplant, then pre-randomization ahead of withdrawal, and finally post-randomization once withdrawal had either been completed or failed. A cohort of 8 liver transplant recipients was studied, of whom 3 were classified as tolerant and 5 as non-tolerant.

Points on this clone: Its antigen is currently not known. Qualities for individual bases were not recorded, and no much larger clone is one base off.

V ends up 1 base short and J 5 bases short, with an unmatched junction base count of 8. Spanning cysteine to phenylalanine, the CDR3 consists of 15 amino acids. Of all the DNA, just the CDR3 is kept, 45 bases in frame from base 1. As encoded in the germline V gene (reference sequence), CDR1 is SGHNT while CDR2 is YYREEE. Thawed unstimulated PBMCs were stained for CD3, CD4 and CD8 and FACS-sorted into CD3+CD4+ and CD3+CD8+ populations. Randomization to immunosuppression withdrawal applied to every one of the 8 studied subjects. The Qiagen DNeasy Blood and Tissue Kit was used for genomic DNA isolation. Broad study findings and their caveats: In most of the 8 subjects, circulating donor-reactive CD4 TCRbeta sequences decreased significantly after transplant, regardless of tolerance or HCV status. The conclusions were preliminary, being limited by small, heterogeneous patient numbers and by non-standardized post-transplant time points. A greater decline was seen for donor-reactive sequences than for third party-reactive sequences, suggesting partial antigen-specific deletion unrelated to withdrawal success. When repertoire turnover was taken into account, detection of donor-reactive sequences was significantly reduced in 7 of 8 subjects for CD4 and in 8 of 8 subjects for CD8. In a couple of subjects, low numbers of available donor cells limited the measurable donor-reactive repertoire. Since no allograft tissue specimens were available, donor-reactive T cells may have migrated into the graft instead of being deleted.

High-throughput TCRbeta CDR3 sequencing of frozen genomic DNA was performed by immunoSEQ, with PCR amplification, mapping, bias correction and internal controls included. Under the source paper's analysis protocol: Productive rearrangements were kept, and unique TCRbeta sequences were defined by CDR3 nucleotide sequence plus V and J gene. Donor-reactive sequences required at least 5-fold expansion in CFSE-low cells versus unstimulated pre-transplant cells and at least 0.01% frequency. To ensure at least 90% detection power, minimum frequency thresholds were set for each subject based on that subject's lowest-template unstimulated sample. Jensen-Shannon divergence between the top 1000 TCRbeta sequences after and before transplant was used to measure repertoire turnover. Changes in detection of donor-reactive sequences were tested with two-sided Fisher's exact tests. Sourced from immuneACCESS, this table was stored by TCRdb with only in-frame sequences that have V and J called. A share of the clones is absent; for the studies checked, an unresolved V gene accounts for under half, and the remainder has no known explanation. D and trimming come from the DNA, and the V and J calls and clone size come from that table. The sample table lists roughly 120,000 clones, over 75% of them with a count of one. About 0.8% of the sample rests with the top ten.

The TCR was taken from a human patient who received a liver transplant. Following a transplant, some T lymphocytes may have been derived from the graft donor. The rearranged chain carries TRBV5-4 and TRBJ2-5; 7 central nucleotides agree with TRBD1. Specimen: CD4+ T cells from blood, collected 12 months after liver transplant. The CDR3 amino acid sequence is: CASSLIDRGPETQYF. The bases read TGTGCCAGCAGCTTGATCGATAGGGGGCCTGAGACCCAGTACTTC.